These 16 T cell receptor beta chains were sequenced from one sample in a study of blood T cell repertoires in COVID-19. Profiling relied on immunoSEQ multiplex PCR, and the TCRdb table lists in-frame clones only, not all of them. The sample contains 150,000 to 200,000 clones, about 74% of which appear only once. Sequencing was carried out using peripheral blood. The receptors stem from a woman older than 75 with acute or convalescent COVID-19.

The CDR3 sequence is CASQNRPGQGPPGFEQYF. The CDR3 DNA sequence: TGTGCCAGTCAAAACCGTCCGGGACAGGGGCCTCCGGGTTTCGAGCAGTACTTC. This sequence joins TRBV19 and TRBJ2-7; 10 bases are shared with TRBD1. V trimming: 8 bases; J trimming: 6 bases; junction bases outside the gene matches: 22. Germline-derived CDR1 and CDR2 are LNHDA and SQIVND (reference sequence). This CDR3 has 18 amino acids.

The chain has TRBV19 and TRBJ1-1; the match to TRBD1 covers 7 bases. CDR1 and CDR2 (germline): LNHDA, SQIVND (reference sequence). J lost 4 bases, V lost 5 bases, and 7 bases had no gene match. The length of the CDR3 is 14 residues. The CDR3 region is CASSHNPGGTEAFF. As DNA, the CDR3 is TGTGCCAGTAGTCACAACCCAGGGGGCACTGAAGCTTTCTTT.

This sequence joins TRBV10-3 and TRBJ1-2, with a tentative D call TRBD1 (5 bases). Germline V CDR1 and CDR2: ENHRY, SYGVKD. The CDR3 extends over 18 amino acids. Between the trimmed V and J ends, which lost 6 bases and 0 bases, there was a span of 23 bases. The CDR3 bases are TGTGCCATCAGGGAGGGGCCCGGCAGGGCTCGAGCTAACTATGGCTACACCTTC. Its translation is CAIREGPGRARANYGYTF.

The table lists this clone with a few counts. V usage is TRBV28 and J usage is TRBJ1-2; D is undetermined. This CDR3 is built from 13 residues. V dropped 8 bases and J dropped 2 bases, with 12 bases sitting between them. Germline V gives CDR1 MDHEN, CDR2 SYDVKM. Here the CDR3 reads CASLSSQNYGYTF. In nucleotides, the CDR3 is TGTGCCAGCCTTTCGTCGCAGAACTATGGCTACACCTTC.

The CDR3 nucleotides read TGTGCCACCGGGACAGGGAGTGCGAGGAACGAGCAGTACTTC. It translates to CATGTGSARNEQYF. The V and J genes are TRBV7-9 and TRBJ2-7; 9 bases agree with TRBD1. The CDR3 has 14 residues. Germline V lookup: CDR1 SEHNR, CDR2 FQNEAQ (reference sequence). After removal of 10 bases from V and 5 bases from J, the junction contained 12 bases not matched to a gene. The variable domain in full, with the rest retrieved from reference TRBV7-9 and TRBJ2-7, is DTGVSQNPRHKITKRGQNVTFRCDPISEHNRLYWYRQTLGQGPEFLTYFQNEAQLEKSRLLSDRFSAERPKGSFSTLEIQRTEQGDSAMYLCATGTGSARNEQYFGPGTRLTVT.

The chain combines TRBV7-3 with TRBJ2-3; TRBD2 matches 7 bases. The CDR3 has 14 residues. CDR1 is SGHTA and CDR2 is FQGTGA in the germline V gene. V was clipped by 4 bases and J by 2 bases; unmatched bases: 3. The CDR3, as DNA: TGTGCCAGCAGCTCGGGACTAATCACAGATACGCAGTATTTT. Translating gives CASSSGLITDTQYF.

This clone was detected once. The chain joins TRBV4-3 to TRBJ2-7, with 9 bases aligning to TRBD2. CDR3 length: 15 residues. Germline lookup yields CDR1 LGHNA and CDR2 YSLEER. Trimming removed 3 bases from V and 4 bases from J; junction bases left unmatched: 7. The CDR3 sequence is CASSHVRTSEYEQYF. CDR3 in DNA: TGCGCCAGCAGCCACGTACGGACTAGCGAGTACGAGCAGTACTTC.

The chain is built from TRBV7-3 and TRBJ1-3; 7 bases map to TRBD1. The CDR3 is 15 residues long. The ends lost 5 bases at V and 3 bases at J; junction bases unmatched: 7. CDR1 is SGHTA and CDR2 is FQGTGA in the germline V gene. The CDR3 sequence: CASSPRGGDGNTIYF. CDR3 in DNA: TGTGCCAGCAGCCCCCGAGGGGGCGATGGAAACACCATATATTTT.

This clone was seen a few times. The V call is TRBV28, the J call TRBJ2-7, with 12 bases that match TRBD2. The junction had 20 bases not matched to a gene; V was cut back by 5 bases and J by 6 bases. The CDR3 has 19 amino acids. Germline V CDR1 and CDR2: MDHEN, SYDVKM. This CDR3 reads CASSGGVGTSGPLGLEQYF. Here the CDR3 DNA reads TGTGCCAGCAGTGGGGGTGTGGGGACTAGCGGGCCCCTAGGGCTCGAGCAGTACTTC.

This clone appeared a few times. This chain connects TRBV4-3 to TRBJ1-2, with 7 bases that match TRBD1. Germline CDR1 and CDR2: LGHNA and YSLEER. The length of the CDR3 is 14 residues. The J segment lost 6 bases and the V segment lost 3 bases, leaving 7 bases of the junction unmatched. The CDR3 region is CASSQTQGIDGYTF. The DNA for the CDR3 is TGCGCCAGCAGCCAGACACAGGGGATAGATGGCTACACCTTC.

The J gene is TRBJ2-2, the V gene TRBV4-1, with TRBD1 identical over 9 bases. The germline V gene encodes CDR1 MGHRA and CDR2 YSYEKL. V trimming: 3 bases; J trimming: 1 base; junction bases outside the gene matches: 3. There are 16 residues in the CDR3. CDR3 residues: CASSHRQGVNTGELFF. The CDR3 DNA follows: TGCGCCAGCAGCCATCGACAGGGGGTGAACACCGGGGAGCTGTTTTTT.

J is TRBJ2-5 and V is TRBV7-2, with 7 bases that match TRBD2. This CDR3 contains 15 residues. With V trimmed by 4 bases and J by 7 bases, 12 bases remained unmatched. The germline V gene has CDR1 SGHTA and CDR2 FQGNSA. As DNA, the CDR3 is TGTGCCAGCAGCTCGCCCGGGACTATGGGGGGGACCCAGTACTTC. This codes for CASSSPGTMGGTQYF. Full variable domain (missing parts from reference TRBV7-2 and TRBJ2-5): GAGVSQSPSNKVTEKGKDVELRCDPISGHTALYWYRQSLGQGLEFLIYFQGNSAPDKSGLPSDRFSAERTGGSVSTLTIQRTQQEDSAVYLCASSSPGTMGGTQYFGPGTRLLVL.

The chain recombines TRBV21-1 with TRBJ2-4; TRBD2 is the table's D call and was not checked against the DNA. TRBV21-1 is designated a pseudogene. The CDR3 is 21 amino acids. The CDR3: CASSVAPPGLPHGLAKNIQYF. For the CDR3, the DNA is TGTGCCAGCAGCGTGGCGCCACCGGGACTCCCGCACGGACTAGCCAAAAACATTCAGTACTTC.

The J gene is TRBJ1-1, the V gene TRBV6-1; D unclear. V dropped 0 bases and J dropped 0 bases, with 14 bases sitting between them. In germline, CDR1 is MNHNS, CDR2 SASEGT. This CDR3 spans 17 amino acids. The CDR3 sequence is CASSEAAGWIMNTEAFF. In nucleotides, the CDR3 is TGTGCCAGCAGTGAAGCTGCGGGTTGGATCATGAACACTGAAGCTTTCTTT.

This clone was seen only a few times. This sequence joins TRBV3-1 (or the pseudogene TRBV3-2) and TRBJ1-5; unclear D gene. V dropped 1 base and J dropped 4 bases, with 5 bases sitting between them. The CDR3 has 13 residues. The germline gives CDR1 LGHDT, CDR2 YNNKEL (reference sequence). CDR3 in amino acids: CASSQAVNQPQHF. The CDR3 nucleotides are TGTGCCAGCAGCCAAGCCGTGAATCAGCCCCAGCATTTT.

This rearrangement joins TRBV7-9 to TRBJ1-3; no firm D call. The CDR3 has 13 amino acids. Germline V gives CDR1 SEHNR, CDR2 FQNEAQ (reference sequence). Between the trimmed V and J ends, which lost 8 bases and 0 bases, there was a span of 8 bases. CDR3 DNA sequence: TGTGCCAGCGGAGTACTCTCTGGAAACACCATATATTTT. This sequence encodes CASGVLSGNTIYF.